Below, 2 T cell receptor beta chains from the same sample are listed, as sequenced in a study of blood T cell repertoires in COVID-19. Assay used: immunoSEQ multiplex PCR; TCRdb lists only in-frame clones, some missing. This repertoire shows about 24,000 clones, 81% found once; its top ten account for just over 6.5%. Sequencing input: peripheral blood. These receptors all stem from a man in his 70s with acute or convalescent COVID-19.

The chain combines TRBV5-1 with TRBJ1-3, with D maybe TRBD1 (5 bases). The V gene lost 9 bases and the J gene lost 0 bases, with 13 bases spanning the gap. Germline V lookup: CDR1 SGHRS, CDR2 YFSETQ. The CDR3 is 14 residues long. In DNA, the CDR3 is TGCGCCAACTTAGGGACTAACTCTGGAAACACCATATATTTT. Its translation is CANLGTNSGNTIYF.

This clone was detected only a few times. CDR3 sequence: CASYRDRVLSYTGELFF. CDR3 bases: TGTGCCAGCTACCGGGACAGGGTGTTATCATACACCGGGGAGCTGTTTTTT. The rearrangement joins TRBV18 to TRBJ2-2; 9 nucleotides agree with TRBD1. The CDR3 extends over 17 amino acids. Per germline, CDR1 KGHSH and CDR2 LQKENI. V lost 7 bases and J lost 3; bases outside the gene matches: 12.